This T cell receptor beta chain emerged from a study of T cell responses to AZD1222 COVID-19 vaccine. In this sample, this clone turned up once. The CDR3 is 17 amino acids. The J segment lost 8 bases and the V segment lost 5 bases, leaving 19 bases of the junction unmatched. Germline V lookup: CDR1 MGHDK, CDR2 SYGVNS. TCRdb keeps only in-frame clones here, not all; method: immunoSEQ multiplex PCR. Of 130,000 or so clones detected, roughly 93% appear once; the ten largest clones hold more than 4.5%. This TCR derives from an adult in good health. The chain links TRBV25-1 to TRBJ1-2; 8 bases map to TRBD1. This specimen consisted of peripheral blood, obtained on day 0 of AZD1222 vaccination. CDR3 coding DNA: TGTGCCAGCAGTAATGGGATTGCCCAGGGACAGGTCGACGGCTACACCTTC. Protein product: CASSNGIAQGQVDGYTF.